This TCR beta chain was obtained from a study of CD8+CD57+ T cells in acquired aplastic anemia. Profiling of TCR beta VDJ combinations and CDR3 sequences used genomic DNA as template. TCRdb recomputed calls from the reads with MiXCR, one row per CDR3 protein. The sample holds more than 100,000 distinct CDR3 sequences, about half seen once. The CDR3 runs to 15 residues. Germline values: CDR1 SNHLY, CDR2 FYNNEI. With V trimmed by 9 bases and J by 4 bases, 10 bases remained unmatched. Sequencing was done on a sample of sorted CD4+, CD8+, or CD8+CD57+ T cells (not recorded which) from PBMCs. This rearrangement joins TRBV2 to TRBJ2-3; 10 positions agree with TRBD1. The receptor was derived from a human donor in good health, serving as a control. The CDR3 region is CARRTGQGLSDTQYF. The CDR3 DNA is TGTGCCAGGCGAACGGGACAGGGGTTATCAGATACGCAGTATTTT.